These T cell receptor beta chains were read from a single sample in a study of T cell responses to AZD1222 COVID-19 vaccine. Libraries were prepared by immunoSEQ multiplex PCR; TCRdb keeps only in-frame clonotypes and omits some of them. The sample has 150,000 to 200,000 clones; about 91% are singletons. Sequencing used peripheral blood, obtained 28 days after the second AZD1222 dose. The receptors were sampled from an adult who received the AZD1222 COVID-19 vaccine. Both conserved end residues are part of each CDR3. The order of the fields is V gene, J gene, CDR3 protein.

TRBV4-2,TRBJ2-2,CASSQERNTGELFF
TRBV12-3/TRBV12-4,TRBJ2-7,CASSLVTWEQYF
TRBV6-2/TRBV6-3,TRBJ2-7,CASSRLSGGSDEQYF
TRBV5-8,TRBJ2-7,CASSYTGTGLDYEQYF
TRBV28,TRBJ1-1,CASSGVSLNTEAFF
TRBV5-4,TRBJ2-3,CASSGPGGRTDTQYF
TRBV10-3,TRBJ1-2,CAIPGEEGGYTF
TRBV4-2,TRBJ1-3,CASRSPGSSGNTIYF
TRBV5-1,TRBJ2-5,CASSLAPSQETQYF
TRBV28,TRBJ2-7,CASSSRHEPPYEQYF
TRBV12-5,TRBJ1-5,CASGLIPSMETNQPQHF
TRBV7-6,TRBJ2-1,CASSTERLAGAVGQFF
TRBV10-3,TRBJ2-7,CAISDPGTAVSYEQYF
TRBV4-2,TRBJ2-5,CASSQGLAGSQETQYF
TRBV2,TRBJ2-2,CASAGRAANTGELFF
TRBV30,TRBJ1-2,CACRSTVSISYGYTF
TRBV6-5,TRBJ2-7,CASSYGGGVQYF
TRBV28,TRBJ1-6,CASSLGTGRYNSPLHF
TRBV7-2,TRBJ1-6,CASSSSSLGGVYF
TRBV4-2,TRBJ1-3,CASSQDRGTGNTIYF
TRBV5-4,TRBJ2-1,CASSLGLAAEQFF
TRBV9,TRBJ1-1,CASSPNPGKYTEAFF
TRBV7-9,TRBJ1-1,CASSHRTGEVEAFF